Listed here is a single TCR beta chain. The CDR3 is cut off 3 residues early in the read; its end comes from the germline J gene. Germline lookup yields CDR1 SGHRS and CDR2 YFSETQ. The CDR3 is made up of 15 amino acids. Trimming cost V 0 bases and J 3 bases, with 13 bases left between them. Generated by immunoSEQ multiplex PCR, the TCRdb table keeps only in-frame clones and is missing some. This sample contains fewer than 7,000 clones. The sample comes from a study of Tregs in tolerant kidney transplant recipients. The nonmyeloablative bone marrow transplants came from related graft donors, with transient mixed chimerism.

The sequence derives from a human patient who received a combined kidney and bone marrow transplant. Some T cells may possibly be graft donor cells. The chain carries TRBV5-1 and TRBJ2-7; weak D call: TRBD1 (5 bases). Sequenced here: CD4+ T cells from blood (PBMCs), sampled 6 months after the transplant. The CDR3 protein is CASSLEAGPNYEQYF. The sequenced CDR3 bases are TGCGCCAGCAGCTTGGAGGCAGGGCCAAACTACGAG.